These 2 T cell receptor beta chains originate from one sample sequenced in a study of T cells in Graves' hyperthyroidism and ophthalmopathy. Authors of the study amplified TCR beta CDR3 regions from RNA transcripts. A first-round RT-PCR of the TCR CDR3 used the HTBI primer set. Each CDR3 protein gets one entry after TCRdb re-called the multiplex PCR reads with MiXCR. The table records approximately 610,000 distinct CDR3 sequences, 16% of them present only once. The material sequenced was blood. The receptor source for this set is a woman aged 18-35 years with Graves' hyperthyroidism.

The rearrangement uses TRBV12-3 or TRBV12-4 and TRBJ2-2; 7 bases are shared with TRBD2. Losses at the gene ends were 3 bases for V and 1 base for J; bases not matched to a gene: 5. The CDR3 length is 16 residues. CDR3 sequence: CASSFSWGGNTGELFF. CDR3 bases: TGTGCCAGCAGTTTTTCTTGGGGGGGGAACACCGGGGAGCTGTTTTTT.

This clonotype came up many times. The chain carries TRBV11-2 and TRBJ1-4; D remains ambiguous. Germline-derived CDR1 and CDR2 are SGHAT and FQNNGV. The ends were cut back, 1 base at V and 8 bases at J, with 8 bases in the middle. The CDR3 contains 13 residues. The CDR3 loop is CASSLVSGEKLFF. The CDR3 DNA sequence: TGTGCCAGCAGCTTAGTGTCGGGAGAAAAACTGTTTTTT.